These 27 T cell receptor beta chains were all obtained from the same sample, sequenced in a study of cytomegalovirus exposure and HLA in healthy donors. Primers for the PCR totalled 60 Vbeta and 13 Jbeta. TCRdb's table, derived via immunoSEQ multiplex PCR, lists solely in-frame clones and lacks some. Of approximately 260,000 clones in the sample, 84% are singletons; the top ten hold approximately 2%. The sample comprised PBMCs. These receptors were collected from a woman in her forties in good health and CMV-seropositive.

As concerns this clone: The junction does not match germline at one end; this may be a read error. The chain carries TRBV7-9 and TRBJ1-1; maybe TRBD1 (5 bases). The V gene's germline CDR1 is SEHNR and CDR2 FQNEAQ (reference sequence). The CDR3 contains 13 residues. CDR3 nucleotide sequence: TGTTCCAGCAGCTTAGCGGTGCAGGGTGAAGCTTTCTTT. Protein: CSSSLAVQGEAFF.

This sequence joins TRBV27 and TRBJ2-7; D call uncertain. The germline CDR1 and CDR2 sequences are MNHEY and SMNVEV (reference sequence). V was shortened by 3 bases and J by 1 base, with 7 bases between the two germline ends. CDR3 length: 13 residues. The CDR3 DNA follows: TGTGCCAGCAGTTTCGGTTATTCCTACGAGCAGTACTTC. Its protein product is CASSFGYSYEQYF.

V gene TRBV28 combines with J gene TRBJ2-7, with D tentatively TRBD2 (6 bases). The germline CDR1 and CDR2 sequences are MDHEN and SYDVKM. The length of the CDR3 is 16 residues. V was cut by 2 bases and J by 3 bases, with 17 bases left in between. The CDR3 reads CASSLVFGTSNYEQYF. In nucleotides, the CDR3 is TGTGCCAGCAGTTTAGTCTTTGGGACTTCGAACTACGAGCAGTACTTC.

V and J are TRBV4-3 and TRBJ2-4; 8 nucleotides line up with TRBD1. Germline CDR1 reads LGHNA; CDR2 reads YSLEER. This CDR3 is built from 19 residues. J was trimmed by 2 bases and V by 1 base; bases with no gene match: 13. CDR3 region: CASSQGVAAGGRSKNIQYF. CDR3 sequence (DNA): TGCGCCAGCAGCCAAGGTGTCGCGGCAGGGGGCCGGTCCAAAAACATTCAGTACTTC.

The CDR3 DNA reads TGTGCCAGCAGTTACTCGACTTCCCCTTCCTACAATGAGCAGTTCTTC. The encoded protein is CASSYSTSPSYNEQFF. The gene calls are TRBV6-6 and TRBJ2-1; D uncertain. V lost 0 bases and J 1 base, leaving 10 bases between the germline ends. The CDR3 has 16 amino acids. Germline V CDR1 and CDR2: MNHNY, SVGAGI (reference sequence).

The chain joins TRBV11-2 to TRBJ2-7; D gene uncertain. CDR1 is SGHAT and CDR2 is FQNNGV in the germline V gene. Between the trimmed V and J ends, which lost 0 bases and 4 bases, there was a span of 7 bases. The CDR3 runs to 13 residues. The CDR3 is CASSLDSEYEQYF. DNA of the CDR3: TGTGCCAGCAGCTTAGATTCGGAGTACGAGCAGTACTTC.

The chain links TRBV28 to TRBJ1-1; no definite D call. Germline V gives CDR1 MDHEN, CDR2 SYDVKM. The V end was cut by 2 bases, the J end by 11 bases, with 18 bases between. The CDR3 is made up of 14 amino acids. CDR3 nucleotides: TGTGCCAGCAGTTTAGGTTCGGTGCCAAGCGGGGCTTTCTTT. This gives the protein CASSLGSVPSGAFF.

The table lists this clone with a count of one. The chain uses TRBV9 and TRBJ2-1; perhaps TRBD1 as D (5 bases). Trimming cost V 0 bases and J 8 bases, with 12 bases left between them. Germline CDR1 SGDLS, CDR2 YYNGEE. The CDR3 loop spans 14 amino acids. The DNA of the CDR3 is TGTGCCAGCAGCGTAGTGGGCAGGGATGATGAGCAGTTCTTC. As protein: CASSVVGRDDEQFF.

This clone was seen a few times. The CDR3 nucleotides are TGTGCCAGCAGTTTTGGGCTGGCAAACACCATATATTTT. As protein: CASSFGLANTIYF. V is TRBV28 and J is TRBJ1-3, with D unclear. Trimming removed 3 bases at V and 6 bases at J, with 9 bases between. Per germline, CDR1 MDHEN and CDR2 SYDVKM. This CDR3 comprises 13 residues.

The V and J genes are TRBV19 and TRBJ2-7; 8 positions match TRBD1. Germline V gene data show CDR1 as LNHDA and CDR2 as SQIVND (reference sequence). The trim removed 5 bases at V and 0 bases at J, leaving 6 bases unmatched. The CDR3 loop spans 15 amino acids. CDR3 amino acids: CASSDDRGSSYEQYF. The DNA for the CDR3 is TGTGCCAGTAGTGACGACAGGGGTTCCTCCTACGAGCAGTACTTC.

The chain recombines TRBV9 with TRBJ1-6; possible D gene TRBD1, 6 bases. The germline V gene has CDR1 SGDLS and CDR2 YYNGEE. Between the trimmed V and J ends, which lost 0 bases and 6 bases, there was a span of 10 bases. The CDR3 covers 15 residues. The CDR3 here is CASSVVQDSNSPLHF. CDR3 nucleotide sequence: TGTGCCAGCAGCGTAGTTCAGGACAGTAATTCACCCCTCCACTTT.

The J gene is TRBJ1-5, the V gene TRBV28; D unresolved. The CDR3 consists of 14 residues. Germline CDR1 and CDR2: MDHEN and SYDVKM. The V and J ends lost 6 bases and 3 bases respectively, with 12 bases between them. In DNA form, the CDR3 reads TGTGCCAGCAGCATGAACCGGGACAATCAGCCCCAGCATTTT. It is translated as CASSMNRDNQPQHF.

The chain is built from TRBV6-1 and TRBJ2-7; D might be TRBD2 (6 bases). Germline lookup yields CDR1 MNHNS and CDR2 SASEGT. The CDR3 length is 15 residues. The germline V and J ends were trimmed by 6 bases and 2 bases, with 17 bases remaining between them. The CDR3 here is CASSQQPGSPYEQYF. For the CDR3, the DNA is TGTGCCAGCAGCCAGCAGCCCGGGAGCCCCTACGAGCAGTACTTC.

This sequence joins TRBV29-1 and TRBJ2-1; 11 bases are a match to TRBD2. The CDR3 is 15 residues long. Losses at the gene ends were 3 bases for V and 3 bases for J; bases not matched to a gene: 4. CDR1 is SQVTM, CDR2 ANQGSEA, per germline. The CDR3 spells CSVERLAGLYNEQFF. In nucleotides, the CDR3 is TGCAGCGTTGAGCGACTAGCGGGGCTCTACAATGAGCAGTTCTTC.

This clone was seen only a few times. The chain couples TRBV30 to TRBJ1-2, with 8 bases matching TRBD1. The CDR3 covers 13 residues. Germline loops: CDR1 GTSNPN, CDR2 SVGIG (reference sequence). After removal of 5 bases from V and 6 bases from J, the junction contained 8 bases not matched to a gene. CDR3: CAWGRDRPHGYTF. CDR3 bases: TGTGCCTGGGGGAGGGACAGGCCACATGGCTACACCTTC.

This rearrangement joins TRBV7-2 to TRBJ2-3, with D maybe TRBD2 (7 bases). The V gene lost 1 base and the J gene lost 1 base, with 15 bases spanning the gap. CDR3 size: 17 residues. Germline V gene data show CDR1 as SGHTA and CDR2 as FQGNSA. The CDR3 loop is CASSLEPRGAGTDTQYF. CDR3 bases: TGTGCCAGCAGCTTAGAGCCCCGGGGGGCGGGCACAGATACGCAGTATTTT.

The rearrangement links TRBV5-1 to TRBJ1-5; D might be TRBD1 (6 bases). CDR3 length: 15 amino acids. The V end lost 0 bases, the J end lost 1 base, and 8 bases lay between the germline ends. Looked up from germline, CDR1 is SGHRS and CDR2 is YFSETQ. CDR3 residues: CASSLEDSSNQPQHF. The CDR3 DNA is TGCGCCAGCAGCTTGGAGGACAGCAGCAATCAGCCCCAGCATTTT.

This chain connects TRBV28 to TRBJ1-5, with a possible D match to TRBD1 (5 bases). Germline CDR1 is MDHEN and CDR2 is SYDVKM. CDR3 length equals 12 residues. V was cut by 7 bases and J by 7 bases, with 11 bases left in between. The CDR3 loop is CASNRLKQPQHF. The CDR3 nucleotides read TGTGCCAGCAACAGGTTAAAACAGCCCCAGCATTTT. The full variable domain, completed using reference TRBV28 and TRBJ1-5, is DVKVTQSSRYLVKRTGEKVFLECVQDMDHENMFWYRQDPGLGLRLIYFSYDVKMKEKGDIPEGYSVSREKKERFSLILESASTNQTSMYLCASNRLKQPQHFGDGTRLSIL.

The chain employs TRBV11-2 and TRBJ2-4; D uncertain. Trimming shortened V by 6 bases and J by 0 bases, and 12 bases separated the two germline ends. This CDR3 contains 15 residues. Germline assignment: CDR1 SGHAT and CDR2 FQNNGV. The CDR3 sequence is CASSHTAAAKNIQYF. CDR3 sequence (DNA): TGTGCCAGCAGTCACACAGCCGCAGCCAAAAACATTCAGTACTTC. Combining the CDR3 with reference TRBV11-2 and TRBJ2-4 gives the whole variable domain EAGVAQSPRYKIIEKRQSVAFWCNPISGHATLYWYQQILGQGPKLLIQFQNNGVVDDSQLPKDRFSAERLKGVDSTLKIQPAKLEDSAVYLCASSHTAAAKNIQYFGAGTRLSVL.

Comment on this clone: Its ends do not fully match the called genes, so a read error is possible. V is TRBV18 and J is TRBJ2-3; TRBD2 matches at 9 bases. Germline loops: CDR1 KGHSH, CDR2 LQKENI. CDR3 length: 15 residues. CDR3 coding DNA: TGTGCCAGCGCACCCGGGCTAGCGGGATCAGATACGCAGTATTTT. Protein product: CASAPGLAGSDTQYF.

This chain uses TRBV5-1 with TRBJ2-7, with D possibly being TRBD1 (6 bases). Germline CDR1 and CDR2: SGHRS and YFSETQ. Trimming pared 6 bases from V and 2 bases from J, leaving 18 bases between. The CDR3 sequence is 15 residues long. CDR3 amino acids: CASTQDRKSPYEQYF. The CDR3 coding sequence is TGCGCCAGCACCCAAGACAGGAAATCACCCTACGAGCAGTACTTC.

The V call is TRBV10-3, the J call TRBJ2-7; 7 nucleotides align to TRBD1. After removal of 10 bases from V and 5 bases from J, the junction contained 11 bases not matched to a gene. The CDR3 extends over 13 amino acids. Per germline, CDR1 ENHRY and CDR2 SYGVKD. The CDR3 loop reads CATRDSSRNEQYF. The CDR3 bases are TGTGCCACCCGGGACAGCAGTAGGAACGAGCAGTACTTC.

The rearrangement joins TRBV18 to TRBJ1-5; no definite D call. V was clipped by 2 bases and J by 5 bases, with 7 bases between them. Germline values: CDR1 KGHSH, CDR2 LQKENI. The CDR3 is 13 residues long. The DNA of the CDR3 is TGTGCCAGCTCACCAGACACCGATCAGCCCCAGCATTTT. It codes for CASSPDTDQPQHF.

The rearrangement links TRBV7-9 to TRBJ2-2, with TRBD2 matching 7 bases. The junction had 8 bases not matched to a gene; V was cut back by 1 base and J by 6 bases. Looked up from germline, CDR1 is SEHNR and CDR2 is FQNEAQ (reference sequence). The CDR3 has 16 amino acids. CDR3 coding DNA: TGTGCCAGCAGCTTAGGTGCGGGAGTCTTGGCCGGGGAGCTGTTTTTT. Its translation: CASSLGAGVLAGELFF.

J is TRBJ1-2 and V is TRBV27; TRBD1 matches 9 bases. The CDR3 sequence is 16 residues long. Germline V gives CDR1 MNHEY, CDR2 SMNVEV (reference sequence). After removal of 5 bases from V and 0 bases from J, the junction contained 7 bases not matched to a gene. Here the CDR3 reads CASSIQGAGANYGYTF. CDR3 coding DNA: TGTGCCAGCAGTATACAGGGGGCGGGGGCTAACTATGGCTACACCTTC.

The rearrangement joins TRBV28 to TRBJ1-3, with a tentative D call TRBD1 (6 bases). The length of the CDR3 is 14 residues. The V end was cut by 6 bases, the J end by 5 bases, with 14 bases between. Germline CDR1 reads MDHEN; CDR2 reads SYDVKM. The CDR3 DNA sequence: TGTGCCAGCAGCACCCCGGGACACAGAAACACCATATATTTT. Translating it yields CASSTPGHRNTIYF.

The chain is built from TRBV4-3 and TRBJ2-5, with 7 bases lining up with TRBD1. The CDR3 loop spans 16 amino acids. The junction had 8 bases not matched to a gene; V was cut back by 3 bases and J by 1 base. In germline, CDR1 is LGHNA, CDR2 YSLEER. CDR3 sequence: CASSQDSTGTQETQYF. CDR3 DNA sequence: TGCGCCAGCAGCCAGGATTCGACAGGGACCCAAGAGACCCAGTACTTC.